These T cell receptor beta chains were read from a single sample in a study of shared clonotypes between healthy human individuals. Data came from immunoSEQ multiplex PCR; TCRdb stores just in-frame clones and leaves some out. The table lists roughly 330,000 clones, approximately 74% of them singletons. The sequenced material came from memory CD4+ T cells sorted from blood. The receptors shown here come from a man aged 25 to 40 in good health. CDR3s include the opening cysteine and the closing phenylalanine or tryptophan. Fields, in order: V gene, D gene, J gene, clone size, CDR3 protein, CDR3 DNA. A D gene is named only where the DNA matches it firmly. Size is omitted from some rows. Given values are once, few, many or a class for expanded clones.

TRBV7-3	TRBD2	TRBJ2-2	-	CASSAGTSVFTGELFF	TGTGCCAGCAGCGCCGGGACTAGCGTATTTACCGGGGAGCTGTTTTTT
TRBV7-6	TRBD2	TRBJ2-2	-	CASSLQPGLAGVDTGELFF	TGTGCCAGCAGCTTACAGCCCGGACTAGCGGGAGTCGACACCGGGGAGCTGTTTTTT
TRBV28	-	TRBJ2-7	-	CASSSGTFSYEQYF	TGTGCCAGCAGTTCCGGGACATTCTCCTACGAGCAGTACTTC
TRBV7-3	-	TRBJ2-2	once	CASSLGLSNTGELFF	TGTGCCAGCAGCTTAGGGCTATCGAACACCGGGGAGCTGTTTTTT
TRBV29-1	-	TRBJ1-4	-	CSARTQLYEKLFF	TGCAGCGCCAGGACACAACTATACGAAAAACTGTTTTTT
TRBV4-2	-	TRBJ1-5	-	CASGAREDQPQHF	TGTGCCAGTGGAGCCAGGGAGGATCAGCCCCAGCATTTT
TRBV2	-	TRBJ2-3	-	CAIHKDTQYF	TGTGCCATCCATAAAGATACGCAGTATTTT
TRBV2	-	TRBJ2-7	few	CASREGLDRFSSYEQYF	TGTGCCAGCAGAGAGGGATTGGACAGATTTAGCTCCTACGAGCAGTACTTC
TRBV19	-	TRBJ1-1	-	CASIGRRVNTEAFF	TGTGCCAGTATCGGCCGCAGGGTAAACACTGAAGCTTTCTTT
TRBV19	-	TRBJ2-3	-	CASSMVRDTQYF	TGTGCCAGTAGTATGGTCAGGGATACGCAGTATTTT
TRBV6-1	TRBD2	TRBJ2-2	-	CASSEALGLAGEVGELFF	TGTGCCAGCAGTGAAGCGCTCGGACTAGCGGGAGAGGTCGGGGAGCTGTTTTTT
TRBV14	-	TRBJ2-5	few	CASSPSPETQYF	TGTGCCAGCAGCCCGAGCCCAGAGACCCAGTACTTC
TRBV6-4	-	TRBJ2-1	-	CASSVESGYYNEQFF	TGTGCCAGCAGTGTAGAGTCGGGTTACTACAATGAGCAGTTCTTC
TRBV6-5	TRBD2	TRBJ2-6	once	CASRARGVRANVLTF	TGTGCCAGCAGGGCGCGGGGGGTTCGGGCCAACGTCCTGACTTTC
TRBV5-4	-	TRBJ1-2	-	CASSLELSGYTF	TGTGCCAGCAGCTTGGAACTTTCTGGCTACACCTTC
TRBV7-3	-	TRBJ1-1	-	CASSPSSMNTEAFF	TGTGCCAGCAGCCCTAGTTCGATGAACACTGAAGCTTTCTTT
TRBV6-1	-	TRBJ2-7	-	CASREGSYEQYF	TGTGCCAGCAGGGAAGGAAGCTACGAGCAGTACTTC
TRBV4-1	TRBD1	TRBJ2-7	-	CASSQGGGTGAYEQYF	TGCGCCAGCAGCCAAGGAGGGGGGACAGGGGCCTACGAGCAGTACTTC
TRBV5-1	-	TRBJ1-4	-	CASSREAIGTNEKLFF	TGCGCCAGCAGCAGGGAAGCTATAGGTACTAATGAAAAACTGTTTTTT
TRBV4-2	TRBD2	TRBJ2-3	-	CASRQQAGVSGRVDTQYF	TGTGCCAGCAGACAGCAAGCGGGAGTCTCGGGTCGGGTGGATACGCAGTATTTT
TRBV5-1	-	TRBJ2-5	-	CASSLSGVQETQYF	TGCGCCAGCAGCCTCTCGGGGGTCCAAGAGACCCAGTACTTC
TRBV28	TRBD2	TRBJ2-7	-	CASRTAGGAYEQYF	TGTGCCAGCAGAACGGCGGGGGGAGCCTACGAGCAGTACTTC
TRBV29-1	-	TRBJ1-3	once	CSATGSSGNTIYF	TGCAGCGCTACAGGGTCTTCTGGAAACACCATATATTTT
TRBV7-2	-	TRBJ2-3	-	CASSLVAADTQYF	TGTGCCAGCAGCTTGGTAGCAGCAGATACGCAGTATTTT
TRBV5-1	-	TRBJ2-3	-	CASSEKVEGTDTQYF	TGCGCCAGCAGCGAGAAGGTAGAGGGCACAGATACGCAGTATTTT
TRBV5-1	TRBD2	TRBJ2-7	-	CASASLTSGYEQYF	TGCGCCAGCGCTTCTTTGACTAGCGGATACGAGCAGTACTTC
TRBV29-1	TRBD2	TRBJ2-1	-	CSVRLAGGGEQFF	TGCAGCGTTAGACTAGCCGGGGGGGGTGAGCAGTTCTTC
TRBV10-3	-	TRBJ1-2	-	CAISEDRINYGYTF	TGTGCCATCAGTGAGGATCGGATTAACTATGGCTACACCTTC
TRBV7-8	-	TRBJ2-7	-	CASSPDPAVIDEQYF	TGTGCCAGCAGCCCCGACCCAGCGGTGATCGACGAGCAGTACTTC
TRBV29-1	-	TRBJ2-3	-	CSTRAYALTDTQYF	TGCAGCACCAGGGCCTACGCCCTCACAGATACGCAGTATTTT
TRBV10-3	TRBD2	TRBJ2-2	few	CASWDLAANTGELFF	TGTGCCAGCTGGGATCTAGCGGCAAACACCGGGGAGCTGTTTTTT
TRBV7-3	TRBD1	TRBJ2-4	-	CASSPTGGRDIQYF	TGTGCCAGCAGCCCGACAGGGGGCAGGGACATTCAGTACTTC
TRBV13	-	TRBJ1-1	many	CASSLGLRKGTEAFF	TGTGCCAGCAGCTTAGGCCTAAGGAAGGGGACTGAAGCTTTCTTT
TRBV29-1	-	TRBJ1-2	-	CSVEGVAGGGYTF	TGCAGCGTTGAAGGAGTAGCAGGAGGTGGCTACACCTTC
TRBV19	TRBD2	TRBJ2-1	-	CASRISGRGPNEQFF	TGTGCCAGTAGGATTAGCGGGAGAGGCCCCAATGAGCAGTTCTTC
TRBV29-1	-	TRBJ2-3	few	CSVVRVGGADTQYF	TGCAGCGTTGTCCGAGTGGGGGGCGCAGATACGCAGTATTTT
TRBV6-1	-	TRBJ2-3	-	CASRSSESTDTQYF	TGTGCCAGCAGATCTAGCGAAAGCACAGATACGCAGTATTTT
TRBV5-4	-	TRBJ1-1	-	CASSLRTDMNTEAFF	TGTGCCAGCAGCTTAAGGACGGATATGAACACTGAAGCTTTCTTT
TRBV5-1	-	TRBJ1-5	many	CASSWEGDQPQHF	TGCGCCAGCAGCTGGGAGGGGGATCAGCCCCAGCATTTT
TRBV5-4	-	TRBJ2-7	-	CASSSAGRTYEQYF	TGTGCCAGCAGCTCGGCGGGCAGAACCTACGAGCAGTACTTC
TRBV11-2	TRBD1	TRBJ2-7	-	CASRQAGGAYYEQYF	TGTGCCAGCAGGCAAGCAGGGGGCGCGTATTACGAGCAGTACTTC
TRBV4-3	-	TRBJ2-7	-	CASSQAAGSLQGEQYF	TGCGCCAGCAGCCAAGCGGCAGGGTCGTTGCAAGGCGAGCAGTACTTC
TRBV10-3	-	TRBJ1-3	-	CAISATPGFSGNTIYF	TGTGCCATCAGCGCAACTCCGGGGTTCTCTGGAAACACCATATATTTT
TRBV7-9	-	TRBJ2-7	-	CASSPDFYEQYF	TGTGCCAGCAGCCCCGACTTCTACGAGCAGTACTTC
TRBV9	-	TRBJ2-1	once	CASSARDSSYNEQFF	TGTGCCAGCAGCGCACGGGATAGCTCCTACAATGAGCAGTTCTTC
TRBV7-2	TRBD2	TRBJ2-3	-	CASSLTSGFTDTQYF	TGTGCCAGCAGCTTGACTAGCGGATTCACAGATACGCAGTATTTT
TRBV6-5	-	TRBJ1-2	few	CASSQGRSADGYTF	TGTGCCAGCAGTCAAGGCAGGAGCGCTGATGGCTACACCTTC
TRBV7-9	-	TRBJ1-4	once	CASSLGGGAGEKLFF	TGTGCCAGCAGCTTAGGAGGGGGAGCGGGTGAAAAACTGTTTTTT
TRBV11-2	TRBD2	TRBJ2-1	-	CASSTGRAENNEQFF	TGTGCCAGCAGCACCGGGAGGGCCGAAAACAATGAGCAGTTCTTC
TRBV27	TRBD1	TRBJ2-1	-	CASRVTGRNEQFF	TGTGCCAGCAGAGTGACAGGGCGCAATGAGCAGTTCTTC